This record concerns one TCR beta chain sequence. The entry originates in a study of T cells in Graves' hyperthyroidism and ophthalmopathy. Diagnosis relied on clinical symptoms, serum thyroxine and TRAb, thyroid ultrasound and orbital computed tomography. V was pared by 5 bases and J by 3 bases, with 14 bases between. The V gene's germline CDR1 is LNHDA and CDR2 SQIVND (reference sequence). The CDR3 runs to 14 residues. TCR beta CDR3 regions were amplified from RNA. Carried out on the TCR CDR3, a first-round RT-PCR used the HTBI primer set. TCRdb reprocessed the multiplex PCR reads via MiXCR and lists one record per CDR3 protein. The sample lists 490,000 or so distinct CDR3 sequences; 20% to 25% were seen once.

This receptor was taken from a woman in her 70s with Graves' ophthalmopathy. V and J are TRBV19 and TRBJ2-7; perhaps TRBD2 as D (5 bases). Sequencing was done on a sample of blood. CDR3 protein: CASSAPGIYYEQYF. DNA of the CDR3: TGTGCCAGTAGTGCTCCCGGGATCTACTACGAGCAGTACTTC.